This TCR beta chain was identified during a study of CD8 T cells in ankylosing spondylitis. TCRdb used MiXCR to reprocess the 5' RACE reads, holding one entry per CDR3 protein. In the table there are around 230,000 distinct CDR3 sequences, 8% to 9.5% of which are singletons. This clonotype was sampled from a male donor with ankylosing spondylitis or in good health (not recorded which). The sample was blood, either unsorted or a sorted T cell fraction (not recorded which).

The CDR3 DNA reads as TGCAGTGCTAGGGCCCTTCCGGGGTCGGATGGCTACACCTTC. This gives the protein CSARALPGSDGYTF. The rearrangement links TRBV20-1 to TRBJ1-2; no firm D call. This CDR3 is 14 amino acids long. V was clipped by 3 bases and J by 6 bases, with 17 bases between them. CDR1 is DFQATT, CDR2 SNEGSKA, per germline (reference sequence).